These T cell receptor beta chains were read from a single sample in a study of cytomegalovirus exposure and HLA in healthy donors. Sequencing was performed with immunoSEQ multiplex PCR; in TCRdb, only in-frame clones are kept and a portion is missing. The sample includes 95,000 to 110,000 clones, around 76% of them seen just once. The sequenced material came from PBMCs. The receptors were gathered from a man under 40 in good health and CMV-seropositive. The CDR3 runs from the conserved cysteine through the conserved F or W. The D gene is left open where the match is weak. Clone size is stated in some rows and not others, as once, few, many or a class when expanded.

size	V	D	J	CDR3	DNA
-	TRBV7-9	-	TRBJ2-3	CASRERMRGDTQYF	TGTGCCAGCAGGGAGAGGATGCGGGGAGATACGCAGTATTTT
few	TRBV5-4	TRBD2	TRBJ2-5	CAGGLAAGETQYF	TGTGCCGGGGGACTAGCGGCGGGAGAGACCCAGTACTTC
-	TRBV30	-	TRBJ1-1	CAWAHRITEAFF	TGTGCCTGGGCCCACAGGATCACTGAAGCTTTCTTT
-	TRBV5-1	TRBD1	TRBJ2-1	CASSRQGPHNEQFF	TGCGCCAGCAGCCGACAGGGTCCCCACAATGAGCAGTTCTTC
once	TRBV9	-	TRBJ1-5	CASSVEASVGPQHF	TGTGCCAGCAGCGTAGAAGCGTCGGTCGGGCCCCAGCATTTT
-	TRBV6-1	-	TRBJ1-5	CASNILDGGHQPQHF	TGTGCCAGCAATATACTAGACGGAGGACATCAGCCCCAGCATTTT
-	TRBV9	TRBD1	TRBJ1-3	CASSFSRDRARGNTIYF	TGTGCCAGCAGCTTTAGTCGGGACAGGGCACGAGGAAACACCATATATTTT
-	TRBV23-1	TRBD1	TRBJ1-1	CASTTNRGNTEAFF	TGCGCCAGCACCACAAACAGGGGGAACACTGAAGCTTTCTTT
-	TRBV6-6	-	TRBJ1-2	CASSPDPGYGYTF	TGTGCCAGCAGCCCGGACCCAGGGTATGGCTACACCTTC
-	TRBV5-1	-	TRBJ2-7	CASSLVGGYEQYF	TGCGCCAGCAGCTTGGTAGGGGGCTACGAGCAGTACTTC
-	TRBV5-1	TRBD2	TRBJ2-7	CASSFRSGGASYEQYF	TGCGCCAGCAGCTTCAGAAGCGGGGGGGCCTCCTACGAGCAGTACTTC
-	TRBV2	-	TRBJ1-5	CASNPDTNQPQHF	TGTGCCAGCAATCCGGACACCAATCAGCCCCAGCATTTT
-	TRBV2	TRBD2	TRBJ2-3	CASSERAGGPDTQYF	TGTGCCAGCAGTGAAAGAGCGGGGGGGCCGGATACGCAGTATTTT
once	TRBV5-1	TRBD1	TRBJ2-7	CASTLRQGVNEQYF	TGCGCCAGCACCCTACGACAGGGGGTAAATGAGCAGTACTTC
-	TRBV6-5	TRBD2	TRBJ2-5	CASRLQSPGGETQYF	TGTGCCAGCAGACTCCAGTCCCCCGGGGGGGAGACCCAGTACTTC
once	TRBV11-1	TRBD1	TRBJ2-3	CASSLDSPDRGRTDTQYF	TGTGCCAGCAGCTTAGATTCCCCGGACAGGGGACGGACAGATACGCAGTATTTT
-	TRBV18	-	TRBJ2-7	CASSPTDLSYEQYF	TGTGCCAGCTCACCGACAGACTTATCCTACGAGCAGTACTTC
-	TRBV19	TRBD2	TRBJ2-2	CASSNAGTSGGVTGELFF	TGTGCCAGTAGCAACGCCGGGACTAGCGGGGGAGTCACCGGGGAGCTGTTTTTT
-	TRBV6-5	-	TRBJ2-3	CASRGRNTDTQYF	TGTGCCAGCAGAGGGAGGAACACAGATACGCAGTATTTT
-	TRBV2	TRBD2	TRBJ2-3	CASRETSGGTSTQYF	TGTGCCAGCAGGGAGACTAGCGGGGGGACAAGTACGCAGTATTTT
few	TRBV14	-	TRBJ2-1	CASSARLPSGPKGEQFF	TGTGCCAGCAGTGCACGACTCCCAAGCGGGCCTAAGGGTGAGCAGTTCTTC
once	TRBV7-9	-	TRBJ1-2	CASSLRGPDYGYTF	TGTGCCAGCAGCTTACGGGGTCCGGACTATGGCTACACCTTC